The rows below give T cell receptor beta chains drawn from one sample of a study of OX40 agonist ivuxolimab in advanced cancers. Method: immunoSEQ multiplex PCR; TCRdb's copy keeps in-frame clones and lacks some. The table shows about 48,000 clones, with under 85% occurring only once. This specimen was CD4+ or CD8+ T cells sorted from blood, taken in a trial of the OX40 agonist ivuxolimab. The receptors originated from an adult with an advanced solid tumor such as melanoma, head and neck, liver or kidney cancer. CDR3s include the opening cysteine and the closing phenylalanine or tryptophan. A D gene is named only where the DNA matches it firmly. Expanded clones get a size class; other rows say once, few or many, or leave the size out.

j_call v_call d_call clone_size cdr3_nt cdr3_aa
TRBJ2-1 TRBV19 TRBD2 - TGTGCCAGTAGTATTGTAGCGGGGGGGCCGAGGGAGTTCTTC CASSIVAGGPREFF
TRBJ2-1 TRBV5-1 - - TGCGCCAGCAGCTTGGCCCGCTTTAATGGGGACAATGAGCAGTTCTTC CASSLARFNGDNEQFF
TRBJ1-2 TRBV18 TRBD1 - TGTGCCAGCTCACCAAGGACAGGGGCCTACTATGGCTACACCTTC CASSPRTGAYYGYTF
TRBJ2-7 TRBV30 - - TGTGCCTGGACCACGGGGTCAGGCTCCTACGAGCAGTACTTC CAWTTGSGSYEQYF
TRBJ2-1 TRBV4-1 TRBD2 - TGCGCCAGCAGCCAAGACGGGAGGGGGGGCGGTTACAATGAGCAGTTCTTC CASSQDGRGGGYNEQFF
TRBJ2-7 TRBV19 TRBD2 - TGTGCCAGTAGTATTCGGACGGGGGGGCCTGGCTCCTACGAGCAGTACTTC CASSIRTGGPGSYEQYF
TRBJ1-3 TRBV6-5 TRBD1 - TGTGCCAGCACCAGGGGGCGCGGAAACACCATATATTTT CASTRGRGNTIYF
TRBJ2-1 TRBV10-1 TRBD2 - TGCGCCACCCCGGGAGGGTACAATGAGCAGTTCTTC CATPGGYNEQFF
TRBJ1-2 TRBV5-5 - - TGTGCCAGCAGCCTGGACGGCTACTATGGCTACACCTTC CASSLDGYYGYTF
TRBJ1-2 TRBV30 TRBD1 - TGTGCCTGGAAGGGACAGAACTATGGCTACACCTTC CAWKGQNYGYTF
TRBJ2-5 TRBV18 - - TGTGCCAGCTCCCCCACAGGGTTTTTCGAGACCCAGTACTTC CASSPTGFFETQYF
TRBJ1-6 TRBV27 - - TGTGCCAGCACCCCTGGGGGGGCGGTCAATTCACCCCTCCACTTT CASTPGGAVNSPLHF
TRBJ2-3 TRBV5-5 TRBD2 few TGTGCCAGCAGCTTGGGGACTAGCGGACTCACAGATACGCAGTATTTT CASSLGTSGLTDTQYF
TRBJ2-7 TRBV5-4 - - TGTGCCAGCAGCTTGGGGGGTAGGGGCTCCTACGAGCAGTACTTC CASSLGGRGSYEQYF
TRBJ1-6 TRBV27 - - TGTGCCAGCAGGATCGACAGTTATAATTCACCCCTCCACTTT CASRIDSYNSPLHF
TRBJ2-7 TRBV5-1 - - TGCGCCAGCAGCTTGTTCCAAGACCCCTACGAGCAGTACTTC CASSLFQDPYEQYF
TRBJ2-1 TRBV7-2 - - TGTGCCAGCAGCTTAGAGCAGAGCTCCTACAATGAGCAGTTCTTC CASSLEQSSYNEQFF
TRBJ2-1 TRBV7-9 - - TGTGCCAGCAGCCCTGACAGGTTCTCCTACAATGAGCAGTTCTTC CASSPDRFSYNEQFF
TRBJ2-5 TRBV7-6 TRBD2 - TGTGCCAGCAGCTTCGGGGCTAGCGGGGGGGCGGTACAAGAGACCCAGTACTTC CASSFGASGGAVQETQYF
TRBJ1-4 TRBV7-2 - - TGTGCCAGCAGCTTAGCGGGCCAAAGAGAAAAACTGTTTTTT CASSLAGQREKLFF
TRBJ2-7 TRBV7-6 - - TGTGCCAGCAGCTTAAGCCCGACCTCCTACGAGCAGTACTTC CASSLSPTSYEQYF
TRBJ2-1 TRBV21-1 - - TGTGCCAGCATACCACGTCCAAACAGGGGGCCGAGCAATGAGCAGTTCTTC CASIPRPNRGPSNEQFF
TRBJ1-3 TRBV4-1 - few TGCGCCAGCAGCCAAGTGGTCTTCCGGAATCGAGCATCTGGAAACACCATATATTTT CASSQVVFRNRASGNTIYF
TRBJ1-1 TRBV7-2 - - TGTGCCAGCAGCTTAAATGTTTGGGGACGGACTGAAGCTTTCTTT CASSLNVWGRTEAFF
TRBJ2-2 TRBV6-1 TRBD2 - TGTGCCATTGCGGGGGTTAACTCGGACACCGGGGAGCTGTTTTTT CAIAGVNSDTGELFF
TRBJ2-5 TRBV6-6 - - TGTGCCAGCAGTCAGGCGGGGAACCCTCAAGAGACCCAGTACTTC CASSQAGNPQETQYF
TRBJ1-3 TRBV6-6 - - TGTGCCAGCAGCCAGATCATCTCTGGAAACACCATATATTTT CASSQIISGNTIYF
TRBJ1-5 TRBV19 TRBD1 - TGTGCCAGTAGTTTGGGGAGGACAGGGAATCAGCCCCAGCATTTT CASSLGRTGNQPQHF
TRBJ2-3 TRBV5-1 - - TGCGCCAGCAGCCTCCAGACTCCTCTTGGCACAGATACGCAGTATTTT CASSLQTPLGTDTQYF
TRBJ2-2 TRBV6-4 - - TGTGCCAGCAGTGACTCGGGGCCAAGTGGGTACGGGGAGCTGTTTTTT CASSDSGPSGYGELFF
TRBJ2-1 TRBV19 - - TGTGCCAGTAGTACCCGTGGGATGAGCGATGAGCAGTTCTTC CASSTRGMSDEQFF
TRBJ2-2 TRBV7-2 - - TGTGCCAGCAGCTTAATTAGGGGGGAGCTGTTTTTT CASSLIRGELFF
TRBJ2-3 TRBV10-2 TRBD2 - TGCGCCAGCTCCGCCGGGACTACCACAGATACGCAGTATTTT CASSAGTTTDTQYF
TRBJ2-2 TRBV7-2 - - TGTGCCAGCAGCACGCAGACAATAAACACCGGGGAGCTGTTTTTT CASSTQTINTGELFF
TRBJ2-2 TRBV18 - few TGTGCCAGCCGGGCGGTCACCGGGGAGCTGTTTTTT CASRAVTGELFF
TRBJ2-7 TRBV6-5 - - TGTGCCAGCAGGAAACGGGGGGCTAGCTCCTACGAGCAGTACTTC CASRKRGASSYEQYF
TRBJ1-1 TRBV11-2 TRBD1 - TGTGCCAGCGAAACCGGGACAGGGGGGACTGAAGCTTTCTTT CASETGTGGTEAFF
TRBJ1-5 TRBV7-8 TRBD1 - TGTGCCAGCACGGACAGGATCAATCAGCCCCAGCATTTT CASTDRINQPQHF
TRBJ2-1 TRBV11-3 - few TGTGCCAGCAGGGGGAGGAACAATGAGCAGTTCTTC CASRGRNNEQFF
TRBJ1-2 TRBV6-5 TRBD1 few TGTGCCAGCAGTCAAGACAGGGACCAGTACTATGGCTACACCTTC CASSQDRDQYYGYTF
TRBJ1-2 TRBV6-5 - - TGTGCCAGCGCCCCCCGGGGAAGCGAGGGAGGCTACACCTTC CASAPRGSEGGYTF